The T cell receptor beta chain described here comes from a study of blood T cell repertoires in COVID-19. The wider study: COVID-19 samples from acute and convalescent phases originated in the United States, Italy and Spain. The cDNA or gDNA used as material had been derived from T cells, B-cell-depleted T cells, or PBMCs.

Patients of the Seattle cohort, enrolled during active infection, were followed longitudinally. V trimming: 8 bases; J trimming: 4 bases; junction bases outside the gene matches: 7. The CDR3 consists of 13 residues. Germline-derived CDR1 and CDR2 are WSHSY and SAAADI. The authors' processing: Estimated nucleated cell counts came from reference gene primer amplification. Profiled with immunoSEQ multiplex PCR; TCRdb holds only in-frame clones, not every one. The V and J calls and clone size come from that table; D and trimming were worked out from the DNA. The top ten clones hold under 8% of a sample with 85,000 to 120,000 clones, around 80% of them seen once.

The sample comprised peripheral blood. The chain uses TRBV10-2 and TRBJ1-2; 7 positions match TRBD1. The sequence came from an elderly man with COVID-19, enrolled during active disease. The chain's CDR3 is CASREDRTYGYTF. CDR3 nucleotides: TGCGCCAGCCGCGAGGACAGGACCTATGGCTACACCTTC.